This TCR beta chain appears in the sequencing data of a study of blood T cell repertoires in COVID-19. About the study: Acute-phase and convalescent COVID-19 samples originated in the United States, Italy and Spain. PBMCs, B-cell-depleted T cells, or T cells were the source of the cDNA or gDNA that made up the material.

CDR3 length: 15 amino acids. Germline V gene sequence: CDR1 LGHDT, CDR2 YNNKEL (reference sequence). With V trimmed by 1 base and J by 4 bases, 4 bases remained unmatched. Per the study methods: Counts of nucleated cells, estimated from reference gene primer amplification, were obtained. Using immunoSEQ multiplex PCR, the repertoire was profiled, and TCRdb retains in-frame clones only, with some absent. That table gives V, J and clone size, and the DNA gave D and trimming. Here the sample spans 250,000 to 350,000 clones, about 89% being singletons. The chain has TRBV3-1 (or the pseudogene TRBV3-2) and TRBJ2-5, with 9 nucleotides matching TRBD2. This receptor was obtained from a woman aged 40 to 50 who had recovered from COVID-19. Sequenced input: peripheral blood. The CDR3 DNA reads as TGTGCCAGCAGCCAAGCCGCGGGAGGGAGAGAGACCCAGTACTTC. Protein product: CASSQAAGGRETQYF.